Here is one T cell receptor beta chain with its context. Other DNA sequences of this sample code for an identical CDR3. The sample originates from a study of cytomegalovirus exposure and HLA in healthy donors. The PCR was carried out with 60 Vbeta primers and 13 Jbeta primers. Clones were sequenced by immunoSEQ multiplex PCR, and TCRdb holds only the in-frame ones, with some missing. Of about 270,000 clones listed, just over 70% are singletons. V was pared by 0 bases and J by 0 bases, with 3 bases between. This CDR3 is 13 amino acids long. Germline lookup yields CDR1 SGDLS and CDR2 YYNGEE. This TCR was sampled from a female donor in good health and CMV-seronegative. Sequenced: PBMCs. The chain has TRBV9 and TRBJ1-2; D gene uncertain. CDR3 loop: CASSVASNYGYTF. The CDR3 nucleotides are TGTGCCAGCAGCGTAGCGTCTAACTATGGCTACACCTTC. The whole variable domain, filled in from reference TRBV9 and TRBJ1-2, reads DSGVTQTPKHLITATGQRVTLRCSPRSGDLSVYWYQQSLDQGLQFLIQYYNGEERAKGNILERFSAQQFPDLHSELNLSSLELGDSALYFCASSVASNYGYTFGSGTRLTVV.